Listed here are 24 T cell receptor beta chains from one sample, sequenced in a study of graft-versus-host responses after intestinal transplantation. What these receptors recognize is not known. Some clones are missing from TCRdb's copy, which holds only in-frame ones; the method was immunoSEQ multiplex PCR. Among around 130,000 clones, roughly nine tenths were seen once, and the ten largest hold about 0.16%. Here the sequenced sample was unstimulated CD4+ T cells sorted from spleen or lymph node cells, taken before intestinal transplant. The receptors here all came from a human donor who received an intestinal transplant.

The J gene is TRBJ1-2, the V gene TRBV9; 10 positions match TRBD1. Germline CDR1 SGDLS, CDR2 YYNGEE. The J segment lost 0 bases and the V segment lost 3 bases, leaving 2 bases of the junction unmatched. This CDR3 is 15 amino acids long. The DNA of the CDR3 is TGTGCCAGCAGCGGACAGGGGGCGCCTAACTATGGCTACACCTTC. Translating it yields CASSGQGAPNYGYTF. The full variable domain, in which reference TRBV9 and TRBJ1-2 provide the parts outside the CDR3, is DSGVTQTPKHLITATGQRVTLRCSPRSGDLSVYWYQQSLDQGLQFLIQYYNGEERAKGNILERFSAQQFPDLHSELNLSSLELGDSALYFCASSGQGAPNYGYTFGSGTRLTVV.

V and J are TRBV30 and TRBJ1-5, with 7 bases that match TRBD1. V trimming: 5 bases; J trimming: 7 bases; junction bases outside the gene matches: 8. The CDR3 covers 13 residues. Germline CDR1 and CDR2: GTSNPN and SVGIG (reference sequence). In DNA, the CDR3 is TGTGCCTGGGGGACAGCCGGGGGGCAGCCCCAGCATTTT. As protein: CAWGTAGGQPQHF.

This chain connects TRBV11-3 to TRBJ2-1; possible D gene TRBD2, 6 bases. CDR3 length: 11 amino acids. The V end lost 4 bases, the J end lost 10 bases, and 8 bases lay between the germline ends. Germline V lookup: CDR1 SGHNT, CDR2 YENEEA. The CDR3: CASSSRGEQFF. CDR3 DNA: TGTGCCAGCAGCTCCCGGGGGGAGCAGTTCTTC. Variable domain in full (rest from reference TRBV11-3 and TRBJ2-1): EAGVVQSPRYKIIEKKQPVAFWCNPISGHNTLYWYLQNLGQGPELLIRYENEEAVDDSQLPKDRFSAERLKGVDSTLKIQPAELGDSAVYLCASSSRGEQFFGPGTRLTVL.

The chain carries TRBV5-6 and TRBJ1-2, with a weak D call TRBD1 (5 bases). CDR1 and CDR2 (germline): SGHDT, YYEEEE. With 6 bases removed from V and 0 bases from J, the gap between germline ends came to 21 bases. The CDR3 is made up of 17 amino acids. CDR3 coding DNA: TGTGCCAGCACTCCAGTGGGGGGTCGGGCTTCTAACTATGGCTACACCTTC. Its translation is CASTPVGGRASNYGYTF.

This sequence joins TRBV6-1 and TRBJ1-4; 9 bases map to TRBD1. The CDR3 is 14 residues long. Germline V gene data show CDR1 as MNHNS and CDR2 as SASEGT. The V and J ends lost 6 bases and 10 bases, in that order; junction bases with no gene match: 9. The CDR3 region is CASSMGQGSGKLFF. For the CDR3, the DNA is TGTGCCAGCAGCATGGGACAGGGATCGGGAAAACTGTTTTTT.

This chain uses TRBV29-1 with TRBJ2-1, with 10 bases that match TRBD1. This CDR3 is 18 amino acids long. Unmatched junction bases numbered 22, after V lost 6 bases and J lost 8 bases. Germline assignment: CDR1 SQVTM and CDR2 ANQGSEA. CDR3 loop: CSVPRDRGNHHRPHEQFF. CDR3 sequence (DNA): TGCAGCGTCCCCCGGGACAGGGGAAACCATCACCGGCCCCATGAGCAGTTCTTC.

The chain joins TRBV11-3 to TRBJ2-5; possible D gene TRBD1, 7 bases. TRBJ2-7 explains the end of the DNA better; the J call may be wrong. The CDR3 loop spans 18 amino acids. From germline, CDR1 is SGHNT and CDR2 YENEEA. The CDR3 here is CASSQGQVGGTSSYEQYF. The CDR3 DNA sequence: TGTGCCAGCAGCCAAGGACAGGTGGGGGGAACAAGCTCCTACGAGCAGTACTTC.

The chain joins TRBV5-4 to TRBJ2-2; 10 bases fit TRBD1. Per germline, CDR1 SGHNT and CDR2 YYREEE (reference sequence). V shed 4 bases, J shed 5 bases, and the junction held 8 bases outside the gene matches. The CDR3 is made up of 16 amino acids. CDR3 loop: CASSTRDRGPTGELFF. DNA of the CDR3: TGTGCCAGCAGCACCCGGGACAGGGGACCTACCGGGGAGCTGTTTTTT.

This chain connects TRBV19 to TRBJ1-3; 8 bases map to TRBD1. This CDR3 is 15 amino acids long. J was trimmed by 2 bases and V by 5 bases; bases with no gene match: 5. Per the germline V gene, CDR1 is LNHDA and CDR2 is SQIVND (reference sequence). CDR3 in amino acids: CASSWTGRAGNTIYF. For the CDR3, the DNA is TGTGCCAGTAGTTGGACAGGGCGTGCTGGAAACACCATATATTTT.

The chain has TRBV18 and TRBJ2-1, with 10 bases fitting TRBD2. CDR1 and CDR2 (germline): KGHSH, LQKENI. The CDR3 loop spans 16 amino acids. V was pared by 1 base and J by 7 bases, with 7 bases of the junction left unmatched. The CDR3 nucleotides are TGTGCCAGCTCACCACGTAGCGGGGGGCCACCTAATGAGCAGTTCTTC. Amino acid sequence: CASSPRSGGPPNEQFF.

This clone was observed once. The chain is built from TRBV18 and TRBJ2-7, with TRBD1 identical over 9 bases. CDR1 is KGHSH and CDR2 is LQKENI in the germline V gene. The CDR3 length is 13 residues. Trimming removed 2 bases from V and 7 bases from J; junction bases left unmatched: 3. This chain's CDR3 is CASSPGTGKEQYF. The CDR3 bases are TGTGCCAGCTCACCAGGGACAGGGAAGGAGCAGTACTTC. Full variable domain (outside the CDR3, taken from reference TRBV18 and TRBJ2-7): NAGVMQNPRHLVRRRGQEARLRCSPMKGHSHVYWYRQLPEEGLKFMVYLQKENIIDESGMPKERFSAEFPKEGPSILRIQQVVRGDSAAYFCASSPGTGKEQYFGPGTRLTVT.

The rearrangement links TRBV11-2 to TRBJ1-6, with 7 positions matching TRBD1. Germline V gene sequence: CDR1 SGHAT, CDR2 FQNNGV. The CDR3 extends over 16 amino acids. With V trimmed by 5 bases and J by 4 bases, 8 bases remained unmatched. This chain's CDR3 is CASSPTGNFYNSPLHF. The DNA of the CDR3 is TGTGCCAGCAGCCCGACAGGGAACTTTTATAATTCACCCCTCCACTTT.

J is TRBJ1-5 and V is TRBV6-1; D may be TRBD1 (5 bases). Germline CDR1 is MNHNS and CDR2 is SASEGT. The V end lost 2 bases, the J end lost 7 bases, and 9 bases lay between the germline ends. The CDR3 consists of 13 residues. The CDR3 nucleotides read TGTGCCAGCAGTGAACAAGGGACCCAGCCCCAGCATTTT. The encoded protein is CASSEQGTQPQHF.

The rearrangement uses TRBV5-1 and TRBJ2-5; D might be TRBD2 (7 bases). V gave up 2 bases and J gave up 3 bases, with 11 bases separating them. CDR3 length: 14 amino acids. CDR1 SGHRS and CDR2 YFSETQ come from the germline V gene. The CDR3 DNA reads TGCGCCAGCAGCTTCGGGGGGCCCAAAGAGACCCAGTACTTC. Protein product: CASSFGGPKETQYF.

The chain carries TRBV29-1 and TRBJ2-1; 8 bases map to TRBD1. Germline CDR1 is SQVTM and CDR2 is ANQGSEA. CDR3 size: 14 residues. V dropped 6 bases and J dropped 5; count of bases not matched to a gene: 9. The CDR3, as DNA: TGCAGCGTCCAACCAGGGGGCCCTAACAATGAGCAGTTCTTC. Its protein product is CSVQPGGPNNEQFF.

The chain is built from TRBV6-1 and TRBJ2-3; D gene ambiguous. CDR3 length: 15 amino acids. Germline V lookup: CDR1 MNHNS, CDR2 SASEGT. V lost 8 bases, J lost 1 base, and 16 bases lay in between. The CDR3 DNA reads TGTGCCAGCCACAACACAATAATAGGCACAGATACGCAGTATTTT. Protein product: CASHNTIIGTDTQYF.

This chain uses TRBV19 with TRBJ1-1; D remains unclear. There are 13 residues in the CDR3. V lost 4 bases, J lost 1 base, and 7 bases lay in between. The V gene's germline CDR1 is LNHDA and CDR2 SQIVND (reference sequence). CDR3 nucleotides: TGTGCCAGTAGTACGCCACAGAACACTGAAGCTTTCTTT. This gives the protein CASSTPQNTEAFF.

The V call is TRBV11-3, the J call TRBJ2-3; possibly TRBD2 for D (5 bases). This CDR3 region has 15 residues. Germline loops: CDR1 SGHNT, CDR2 YENEEA. Trimming took off 1 base at V and 5 bases at J, with 13 bases between the two ends. The DNA of the CDR3 is TGTGCCAGCAGCTTAGCTCCGGAACTAGGAGATACGCAGTATTTT. Translating gives CASSLAPELGDTQYF.

J is TRBJ1-2 and V is TRBV11-2; D perhaps matches TRBD1 (6 bases). V lost 5 bases and J lost 4, with 11 bases in between. Germline-derived CDR1 and CDR2 are SGHAT and FQNNGV. This CDR3 spans 13 amino acids. CDR3 protein: CASSPGQSYGYTF. CDR3 sequence (DNA): TGTGCCAGCAGCCCTGGACAGAGCTATGGCTACACCTTC.

The genes are TRBV10-1 and TRBJ2-5; 14 positions agree with TRBD2. J gave up 10 bases and V 6 bases, and 13 bases lay outside the gene matches. The CDR3 extends over 16 amino acids. From germline, CDR1 is WNHNN and CDR2 SYGVQD (reference sequence). CDR3: CASSGTSGGPMEVQYF. The CDR3 DNA reads TGCGCCAGCAGCGGGACTAGCGGGGGTCCGATGGAGGTCCAGTACTTC.

This clone showed up just once. The chain combines TRBV6-1 with TRBJ1-1; D gene uncertain. The CDR3 runs to 11 residues. The ends were cut back, 8 bases at V and 4 bases at J, with 8 bases in the middle. Germline V gene lookup returns CDR1 MNHNS and CDR2 SASEGT. CDR3 protein: CASGESTEAFF. CDR3 coding DNA: TGTGCCAGCGGGGAGAGCACTGAAGCTTTCTTT.

The chain links TRBV4-2 to TRBJ2-5; D may be TRBD1 (5 bases). The CDR3 is 14 amino acids. Per germline, CDR1 LGHNA and CDR2 YNFKEQ. V lost 5 bases and J 2 bases, leaving 12 bases between the germline ends. The CDR3 protein is CASSVRQHQETQYF. The CDR3 DNA follows: TGTGCCAGCAGCGTCCGACAGCATCAAGAGACCCAGTACTTC.

V usage is TRBV25-1 and J usage is TRBJ1-2, with D perhaps matching TRBD1 (5 bases). There are 13 residues in the CDR3. V was cut by 5 bases and J by 4 bases, with 11 bases left in between. Germline assignment: CDR1 MGHDK and CDR2 SYGVNS. The CDR3 DNA sequence: TGTGCCAGCAGTTTAGGGGATCTCTATGGCTACACCTTC. This translates into CASSLGDLYGYTF.

V is TRBV2 and J is TRBJ2-7, with TRBD1 as a possible D gene (5 bases). The CDR3 is 14 amino acids. The ends were cut back, 8 bases at V and 0 bases at J, with 14 bases in the middle. Germline V gene sequence: CDR1 SNHLY, CDR2 FYNNEI. This chain's CDR3 is CASLSRQSSYEQYF. The CDR3 region has the DNA TGTGCCAGCCTATCCAGACAGAGCTCCTACGAGCAGTACTTC. Full variable domain (missing parts from reference TRBV2 and TRBJ2-7): EPEVTQTPSHQVTQMGQEVILRCVPISNHLYFYWYRQILGQKVEFLVSFYNNEISEKSEIFDDQFSVERPDGSNFTLKIRSTKLEDSAMYFCASLSRQSSYEQYFGPGTRLTVT.